The T cell receptor beta chain described here comes from a study of breast tumors, draining lymph nodes, adjacent tissues (TCRdb year 2016). Notes on the research overall: Breast cancer patients provided tumor, adjacent nontumor tissue and axillary lymph nodes, and the study compared the TCR beta repertoires across these three sources. The study was designed to assess the relationships and possible T-cell exchange between tumor, surrounding tissue and draining lymph node repertoires in human breast cancer. General findings and caveats noted by the study authors: Tumor T-cell repertoires showed less diversity than lymph node repertoires and more diversity than nontumor tissue repertoires, and tumor T-cell repertoires showed preferential V and J gene usage. The conclusion that tumor T cells originate in lymph nodes was presented as consistent with a hypothesis rather than as directly demonstrated. Tumor and nontumor tissue repertoires were significantly more similar in luminal-like than in basal-like breast cancer. A scenario in which most tumor T cells derive from the lymph node and then expand within tumor tissue was judged to be consistent with the data.

Comment on this clonotype: It has no known antigen specificity. This is likely a read error, given that the CDR3 carries no conserved phenylalanine or tryptophan at its end.

The sequencer was an Illumina HiSeq 2000. Multiplex PCR amplification was used to build the TCR beta chain libraries. High-throughput sequencing was used to analyze the amplified TCR beta chain products. The raw public reads went through TCRdb reprocessing: fastp at Q25, MiXCR clone calling, in-frame beta chains kept. Identical CDR3 protein sequences are pooled into one entry, listed with their most common genes and DNA. The sample contains 200,000 to 300,000 distinct CDR3 sequences, 30% of them found a single time. Clones ranked in the top ten supply over 0.95% of the sample. The CDR3 has 15 amino acids, counting both end residues. The only DNA kept is the CDR3, 45 bases in frame from the first base. V and J lose 5 bases and 5 bases, and a span of 16 bases separates them. Via the germline V gene (reference sequence), CDR1 is SEHNR and CDR2 FQNEAQ. Lymph node samples were obtained from the axillary draining lymph nodes of breast cancer patients.

This receptor was obtained from a female donor with breast cancer. Some clones in this sample may be carry-over from other donors' samples. Material for sequencing was axillary lymph node tissue. This sequence uses TRBV7-9 and TRBJ2-1; perhaps TRBD1 is the D gene, with 5 bases matching. Here the CDR3 is given as CASSQDRPGNNEQFL. The DNA sequence reads TGTGCCAGCAGCCAAGATAGGCCAGGGAACAATGAGCAGTTCCTC.